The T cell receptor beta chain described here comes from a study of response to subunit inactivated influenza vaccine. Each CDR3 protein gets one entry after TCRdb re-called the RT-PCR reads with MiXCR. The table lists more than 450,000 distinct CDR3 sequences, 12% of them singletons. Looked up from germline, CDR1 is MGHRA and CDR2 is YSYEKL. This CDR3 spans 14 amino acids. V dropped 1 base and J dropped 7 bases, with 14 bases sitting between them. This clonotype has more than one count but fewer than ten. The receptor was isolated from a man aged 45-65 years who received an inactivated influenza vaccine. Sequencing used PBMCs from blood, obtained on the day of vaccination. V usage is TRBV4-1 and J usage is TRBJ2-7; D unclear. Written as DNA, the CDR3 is TGCGCCAGCAGCCAAGGGTGGGCAGCTGAAGAGCAGTACTTC. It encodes CASSQGWAAEEQYF.